Presented here are 6 T cell receptor beta chains from one specimen sequenced in a study of tissue T cells after allogeneic stem cell transplantation. Some clones are missing from TCRdb's copy, which holds only in-frame ones; the method was immunoSEQ multiplex PCR. This sample has about 4,200 clones, with roughly 51% found just once. The time point here: mouse harvest day 7 after allogeneic transplant. The graft held 10^6 splenic CD5+ T cells and 10^7 T-cell-depleted bone marrow cells. Sequenced material: lymph node tissue. Every receptor here comes from a female BALB/c mouse given C57BL/6 T cells with graft-versus-host disease after an allogeneic hematopoietic cell transplant.

This clone has a handful of counts. The genes are named according to mouse. Read sequence stops 1 residue before the CDR3 end, and the germline J gene provides the missing end. The V and J genes are TRBV23 and TRBJ1-2. The germline V gene has CDR1 KGHTA and CDR2 FQNQQP. CDR3 length: 14 residues. Incomplete CDR3 DNA: TGCTCCAGCAGTCAATCACCCGGGAACTCCGACTACACC. Translating gives CSSSQSPGNSDYT. The whole CDR3 is CSSSQSPGNSDYTF.

For this clone: Mouse germline and gene names are used. From the germline J gene comes the end of the CDR3, since the read stops 1 residue before it. V and J are TRBV3 and TRBJ2-1; D may match TRBD1 or TRBD2 (5 bases each). There are 14 residues in the CDR3. Germline CDR1 is SNHLY and CDR2 is FYNGKV (reference sequence). Trimming took off 3 bases at V and 1 base at J, with 7 bases between the two ends. Incomplete CDR3 DNA: TGTGCCAGCAGCTTGGGACGGAACTATGCTGAGCAGTTC. It specifies CASSLGRNYAEQF. The full CDR3 sequence reads CASSLGRNYAEQFF. Full variable domain (outside the CDR3, taken from reference TRBV3 and TRBJ2-1): GPKVLQIPSHQIIDMGQMVTLNCDPVSNHLYFYWYKQILGQQMEFLVNFYNGKVMEKSKLFKDQFSVERPDGSYFTLKIQPTALEDSAVYFCASSLGRNYAEQFFGPGTRLTVL.

This clone was observed a handful of times. Gene names are mouse gene names. The read stops 1 residue short of the end of the CDR3; the missing end is completed from the germline J gene. This sequence joins TRBV15 and TRBJ2-5, with 8 bases lining up with TRBD2. J lost 3 bases, V lost 6 bases, and 5 bases had no gene match. From germline, CDR1 is SGHND and CDR2 FRSKSL. The CDR3 consists of 14 residues. Partial CDR3 DNA: TGTGCCAGCAGCCCCGGACTGGGTCAAGACACCCAGTAC. Translating it yields CASSPGLGQDTQY. The CDR3 in its entirety is CASSPGLGQDTQYF.

This clone occurred a few times. Germline and genes here are mouse. The read terminates 1 residue before the CDR3 end, so the remaining end is supplied by the germline J gene. This chain connects TRBV13-1 to TRBJ1-6; D ambiguous. TRBJ1-6 is treated as an ORF (open reading frame) with a function not yet certain. There are 13 residues in the CDR3. With 3 bases removed from V and 7 bases from J, the gap between germline ends came to 8 bases. CDR1 is NSHNY, CDR2 SYGAGN, per germline. The CDR3 bases that were read are TGTGCCAGCAGTGGAGGGAAAAATTCGCCCCTCTAC. This codes for CASSGGKNSPLY. Given in full, the CDR3 is CASSGGKNSPLYF.

With respect to this clone: The genes and germline here are from mouse. The read ends 1 residue shy of where the CDR3 ends; the end is completed using the germline J gene. This chain uses TRBV26 with TRBJ1-3; 7 positions agree with TRBD1. V was pared by 7 bases and J by 1 base, with 4 bases of the junction left unmatched. Per germline, CDR1 KGHPV and CDR2 FQNQEV (reference sequence). The CDR3 sequence is 14 residues long. CDR3 bases read: TGTGCCAGCACCCCGGGACAGTCTGGAAATACGCTCTAT. This gives the protein CASTPGQSGNTLY. The CDR3 reads in full as CASTPGQSGNTLYF.

With respect to this clone: Each gene name is a mouse one. The CDR3 goes on 1 residue after the read ends, and that part is filled in from the germline J gene. The J gene is TRBJ2-7, the V gene TRBV13-1; 9 bases are a match to TRBD2. Losses at the gene ends were 5 bases for V and 5 bases for J; bases not matched to a gene: 5. Germline V CDR1 and CDR2: NSHNY, SYGAGN. The CDR3 is 13 amino acids. The DNA read from the CDR3 is TGTGCCAGCAGCCCCCTGGGGGGGAATGAACAGTAC. Its protein is CASSPLGGNEQY. In full, the CDR3 is CASSPLGGNEQYF.